Listed below are T cell receptor beta chains from one sample, sequenced in a study of CD8 T cells in ankylosing spondylitis. One entry per CDR3 protein results from TCRdb running MiXCR on the 5' RACE reads. This table holds more than 650,000 distinct CDR3 sequences, roughly 12% found once. Specimen: blood, either unsorted or a sorted T cell fraction (not recorded which). Every receptor here comes from a male donor with ankylosing spondylitis. Each CDR3 is given with its conserved first and last residue. The D gene is left open where the match is weak. Some rows mark clone size as missing; the rest say once, few, many or name a class of expanded clone.

D	V	J	size	DNA	CDR3
NA	TRBV24-1	TRBJ2-3	few	TGTGCCGCATCATCAGGGGTCCCAGATACGCAGTATTTT	CAASSGVPDTQYF
TRBD1	TRBV29-1	TRBJ2-7	many	TGCAGCGTATTGGGACAGGGTGGCGAGCAGTACTTC	CSVLGQGGEQYF
NA	TRBV4-3	TRBJ2-7	few	TGCGCCAGCAGCCCGTATAGGGACCTGCTAACCTACGAGCAGTACTTC	CASSPYRDLLTYEQYF
NA	TRBV12-3/TRBV12-4	TRBJ2-7	NA	TGTGCCAGCAGTTTACAGGGGATCGCCTACGAGCAGTACTTC	CASSLQGIAYEQYF
NA	TRBV10-3	TRBJ2-1	many	TGTGCCATCAGTGAAGGGTCCAAGTCCTACAATGAGCAGTTCTTC	CAISEGSKSYNEQFF
NA	TRBV5-1	TRBJ1-6	many	TGCGCCAGCAGGTTGGACGGGGGAGGTAATTCACCCCTCCACTTT	CASRLDGGGNSPLHF
NA	TRBV7-2	TRBJ1-6	NA	TGTGCCAGCAGCACACGGGGCAGCAATTCACCCCTCCACTTT	CASSTRGSNSPLHF
NA	TRBV5-5	TRBJ2-2	few	TGTGCCAGCAGCTTGGCTGGGGACAACACCGGGGAGCTGTTTTTT	CASSLAGDNTGELFF
NA	TRBV5-1	TRBJ2-4	few	TGCGCCAGCAGCTTGCAGGGGTCGGGAAACATTCAGTACTTC	CASSLQGSGNIQYF
TRBD2	TRBV7-2	TRBJ2-7	NA	TGTGCCAGCAGCTCCACTAGCGGGAGACCCGAGCAGTACTTC	CASSSTSGRPEQYF
NA	TRBV5-1	TRBJ2-5	many	TGTGCCAGCTCACGAGATAGGGGAGAGACCCAGTACTTC	CASSRDRGETQYF
TRBD2	TRBV4-3	TRBJ2-5	NA	TGCGCCAGCAGCCTTGCCGGGACTAGCGGGAGGGAGACCCAGTACTTC	CASSLAGTSGRETQYF
NA	TRBV7-6	TRBJ1-5	NA	TGTGCCAGCAGCTTAGCGACAGGCAATCAGCCCCAGCATTTT	CASSLATGNQPQHF
NA	TRBV12-3/TRBV12-4	TRBJ2-1	many	TGTGCCAGCTCGGACGGGTTAGCTCCGTCTAGGTATGAGCAGTTCTTC	CASSDGLAPSRYEQFF
NA	TRBV18	TRBJ2-4	many	TGTGCCAGCTCACCACCGGGTCTAGCCAAAAACATTCAGTACTTC	CASSPPGLAKNIQYF
TRBD1	TRBV5-1	TRBJ1-6	NA	TGCGCCAGCAGCTCCAGACAGGGGTGGTCACCCCTCCACTTT	CASSSRQGWSPLHF
NA	TRBV27	TRBJ1-1	few	TGTGCCAGCAGTTTTGGGCGGAGCACTGAAGCTTTCTTT	CASSFGRSTEAFF
TRBD1	TRBV5-1	TRBJ2-1	many	TGCGCCAGCAGCTTACAGGGGGCCAACAATGAGCAGTTCTTC	CASSLQGANNEQFF
TRBD1	TRBV7-9	TRBJ2-3	many	TGTGCCAGCAGCAAGGACAGGGGGCGTACAGATACGCAGTATTTT	CASSKDRGRTDTQYF
NA	TRBV6-5	TRBJ2-3	few	TGTGCCAGCAGTTACTCGAGCACCACAGATACGCAGTATTTT	CASSYSSTTDTQYF
TRBD2	TRBV15	TRBJ2-5	few	TGTGCCACCAGCAGAGGTGGGACTAGTGGGGCCGAAGAGACCCAGTACTTC	CATSRGGTSGAEETQYF
NA	TRBV20-1	TRBJ1-1	few	TGCAGTGCTATTCGCGGGGGAGGGTACACTGAAGCTTTCTTT	CSAIRGGGYTEAFF
TRBD1	TRBV7-2	TRBJ1-1	many	TGTGCCAGCAGGCGACAGGGCACTGAAGCTTTCTTT	CASRRQGTEAFF
TRBD1	TRBV29-1	TRBJ2-4	few	TGCAGCGTTGCCCAGGGGGCGAACATTCAGTACTTC	CSVAQGANIQYF
NA	TRBV7-2	TRBJ2-2	few	TGTGCCAGCAGCCGGATGGACTATCCTAACACCGGGGAGCTGTTTTTT	CASSRMDYPNTGELFF
TRBD1	TRBV20-1	TRBJ1-2	many	TGCAGTGCTAGAACTTCAGGGGGGGGAGGCTACACCTTC	CSARTSGGGGYTF
TRBD1	TRBV5-6	TRBJ1-2	few	TGTGCCAGCAGCTTTGCGGGGACAGTAAACTATGGCTACACCTTC	CASSFAGTVNYGYTF